This T cell receptor (beta chain) was documented in a study of spatial heterogeneity in lung cancer. Study overall: The donor group consisted of roughly 70 patients who had untreated, early-stage non-small cell lung cancer.

Each TCR cDNA molecule carried a unique molecular identifier. One entry per CDR3 protein, called by TCRdb with MiXCR from the 5' RACE reads. The repertoire holds approximately 93,000 distinct CDR3 sequences, with approximately 19% as singletons. The V and J ends lost 9 bases and 6 bases respectively, with 19 bases between them. This CDR3 is 14 amino acids long. CDR1 and CDR2 (germline): MNHNS, SASEGT. As for time point: blood at routine non-recurrence follow-up after resection. Sequencing was performed on whole RNA extracted from tumor and nontumor lung tissue, or from frozen PBMC, and the material was left unsorted.

The receptor was derived from a male donor with early-stage non-small cell lung cancer. The chain recombines TRBV6-1 with TRBJ2-3; D might be TRBD1 (5 bases). The sequencing here drew on PBMCs, taken at follow-up. The CDR3 region has the DNA TGTGCCAGTAAGCTCCAGGGATCGGCCGATACGCAGTATTTT. Translating it yields CASKLQGSADTQYF.